Below, one T cell receptor beta chain is given with its context. The clone's antigen remains unknown. No clone much larger than this one lies a single base away; base qualities are absent. Library preparation used the immunoSEQ multiplex PCR assay. Imported from immuneACCESS, the table was reduced by TCRdb to in-frame sequences with V and J called. These copies leave out some clones; in studies compared against another copy, an unresolved V gene accounts for under half, and the cause of the remainder is not known. Within this sample are 70,000 to 95,000 clones, with 75% to 90% of them counted one time only. Approximately 1.5% of the sample is in the top ten clones. Counted from cysteine to phenylalanine, this CDR3 has 13 amino acids. The only DNA kept is the CDR3, 39 bases in frame from the first base. Deletion took 10 bases off V and 4 bases off J, with a span of 13 bases between the germline ends. CDR1 and CDR2, per the germline V gene, are MNHNS and SASEGT.

These data come from a study of T cells after somatic rescue of genetic block (dated by TCRdb to 2019 to 2021). With regard to the full study: The study assessed how robust, over the long term, a T-cell system was when the system had developed through somatic rescue of a genetic block in T-cell development.

The TCR originated in a woman in her late teens or twenties. The sample was peripheral blood mononuclear cells (PBMCs). Rearrangement joined TRBV6-1 to TRBJ1-4, with TRBD1 as a weak D call on 5 bases. Here is the DNA: TGTGCCACCGTGAGACAGCTTAATGAAAAACTGTTTTTT. This translates into CATVRQLNEKLFF.